In this sample, the clone carrying this TCR beta chain turned up a few times. Its antigen is not identified. These data come from a study of vaccination effects on CD4 cells after COVID-19. This CDR3 region has 15 residues. Germline assignment: CDR1 SEHNR and CDR2 FQNEAQ (reference sequence). Trimming took 5 bases from V and 6 from J; bases not matched to a gene: 9. Using immunoSEQ multiplex PCR, the repertoire was profiled, and TCRdb retains in-frame clones only, with some absent. The repertoire consists of tens of thousands of clones, with approximately 78% occurring once and the leading ten covering under 30%. Study-wide points: Convalescent patients' post-vaccine spike repertoire was mostly distinct vaccine-induced clones. Few convalescent patients were included, and no early post-infection timepoints were sampled.

After more than 9 days in culture, the CD4+ T cells were isolated. Between March and December 2020, the person had a SARS-CoV-2 infection that PCR confirmed. Cultures received IL-2 medium that replaced half the medium on days 3 and 7. The receptor was isolated from a human donor who had a prior SARS-CoV-2 infection. Sequenced material: CD4+ T cells from PBMCs cultured without peptide, taken before COVID-19 vaccination. V usage is TRBV7-9 and J usage is TRBJ1-2; 10 positions match TRBD1. DNA for the CDR3: TGTGCCAGCAGCCCATACGACAGGGGGCGGGATGGCTACACCTTC. It encodes CASSPYDRGRDGYTF.